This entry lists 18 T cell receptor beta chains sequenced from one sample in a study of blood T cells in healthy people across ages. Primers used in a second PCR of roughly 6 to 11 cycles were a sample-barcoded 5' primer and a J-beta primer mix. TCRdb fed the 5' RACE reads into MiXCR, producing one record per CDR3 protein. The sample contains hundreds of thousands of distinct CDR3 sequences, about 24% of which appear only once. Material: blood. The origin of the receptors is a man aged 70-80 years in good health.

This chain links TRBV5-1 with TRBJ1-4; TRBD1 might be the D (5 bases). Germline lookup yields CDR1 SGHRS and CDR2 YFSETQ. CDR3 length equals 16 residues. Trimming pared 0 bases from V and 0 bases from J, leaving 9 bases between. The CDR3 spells CASSLGGGSTNEKLFF. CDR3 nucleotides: TGCGCCAGCAGCTTGGGGGGGGGTTCAACTAATGAAAAACTGTTTTTT.

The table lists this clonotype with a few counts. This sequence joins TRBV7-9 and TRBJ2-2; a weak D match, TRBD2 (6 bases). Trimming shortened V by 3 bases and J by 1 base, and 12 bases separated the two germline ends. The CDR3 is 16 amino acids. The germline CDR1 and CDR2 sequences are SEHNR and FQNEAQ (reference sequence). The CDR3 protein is CASSFVRGLNTGELFF. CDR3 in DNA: TGTGCCAGCAGCTTCGTTCGGGGGTTGAACACCGGGGAGCTGTTTTTT.

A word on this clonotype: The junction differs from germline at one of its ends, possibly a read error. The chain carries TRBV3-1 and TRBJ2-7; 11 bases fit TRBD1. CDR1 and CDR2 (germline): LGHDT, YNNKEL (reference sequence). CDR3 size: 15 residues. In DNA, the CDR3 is TGTACCAGCAGCCAGGGGACAGGGGGTCAGGACGAGCAGTACTTC. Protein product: CTSSQGTGGQDEQYF.

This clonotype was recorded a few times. This CDR3 reads CSARLPRGVTDTQYF. CDR3 DNA sequence: TGCAGTGCTAGACTCCCTAGAGGCGTCACAGATACGCAGTATTTT. This chain uses TRBV20-1 with TRBJ2-3; D remains ambiguous. Germline V gene sequence: CDR1 DFQATT, CDR2 SNEGSKA (reference sequence). V shed 2 bases and J shed 2 bases, with 14 bases lying between them. This CDR3 has 15 residues.

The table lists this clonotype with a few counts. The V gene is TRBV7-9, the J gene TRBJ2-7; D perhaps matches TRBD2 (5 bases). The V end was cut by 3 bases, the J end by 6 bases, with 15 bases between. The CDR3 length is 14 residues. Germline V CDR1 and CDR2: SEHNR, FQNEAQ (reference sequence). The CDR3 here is CASSLAEVVSEQYF. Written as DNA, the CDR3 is TGTGCCAGCAGCTTGGCGGAGGTAGTCTCCGAGCAGTACTTC. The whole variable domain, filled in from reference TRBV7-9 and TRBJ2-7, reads DTGVSQNPRHKITKRGQNVTFRCDPISEHNRLYWYRQTLGQGPEFLTYFQNEAQLEKSRLLSDRFSAERPKGSFSTLEIQRTEQGDSAMYLCASSLAEVVSEQYFGPGTRLTVT.

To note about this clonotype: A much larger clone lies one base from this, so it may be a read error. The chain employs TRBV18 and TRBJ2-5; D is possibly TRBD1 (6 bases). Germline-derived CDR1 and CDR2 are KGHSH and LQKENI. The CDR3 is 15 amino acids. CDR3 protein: CVSSPVNRVGETQYF. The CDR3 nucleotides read TGTGTCAGCTCACCCGTGAACAGGGTTGGGGAGACCCAGTACTTC. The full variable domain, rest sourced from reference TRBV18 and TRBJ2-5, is NAGVMQNPRHLVRRRGQEARLRCSPMKGHSHVYWYRQLPEEGLKFMVYLQKENIIDESGMPKERFSAEFPKEGPSILRIQQVVRGDSAAYFCVSSPVNRVGETQYFGPGTRLLVL.

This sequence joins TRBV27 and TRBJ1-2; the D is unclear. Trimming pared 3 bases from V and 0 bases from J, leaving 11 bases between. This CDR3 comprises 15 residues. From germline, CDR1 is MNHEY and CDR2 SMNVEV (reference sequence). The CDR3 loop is CASSLRGEANYGYTF. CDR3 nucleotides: TGTGCCAGCAGTTTGCGCGGGGAAGCTAACTATGGCTACACCTTC.

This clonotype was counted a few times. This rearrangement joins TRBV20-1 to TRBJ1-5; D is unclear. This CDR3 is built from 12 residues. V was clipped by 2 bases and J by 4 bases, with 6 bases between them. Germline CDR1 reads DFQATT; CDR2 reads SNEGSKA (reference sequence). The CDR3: CSARRTNQPQHF. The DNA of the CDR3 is TGCAGTGCTAGACGAACTAATCAGCCCCAGCATTTT.

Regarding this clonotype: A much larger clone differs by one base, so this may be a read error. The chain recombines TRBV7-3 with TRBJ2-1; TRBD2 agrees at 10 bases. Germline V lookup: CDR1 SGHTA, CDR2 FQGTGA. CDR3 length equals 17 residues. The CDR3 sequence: CSSSLTAPAGGYNEQFF. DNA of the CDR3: TGTTCCAGCAGCTTAACGGCGCCAGCGGGAGGGTACAATGAGCAGTTCTTC.

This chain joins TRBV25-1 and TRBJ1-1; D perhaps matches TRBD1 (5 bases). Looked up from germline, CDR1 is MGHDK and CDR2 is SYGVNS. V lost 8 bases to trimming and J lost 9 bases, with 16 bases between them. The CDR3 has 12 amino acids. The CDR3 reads CASAGGFGKAFF. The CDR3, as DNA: TGTGCCAGCGCTGGGGGTTTCGGCAAAGCTTTCTTT.

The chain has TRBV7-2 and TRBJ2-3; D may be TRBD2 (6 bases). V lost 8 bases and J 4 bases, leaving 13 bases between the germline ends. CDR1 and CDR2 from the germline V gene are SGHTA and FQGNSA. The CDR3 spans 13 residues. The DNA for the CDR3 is TGTGCCAGCCGTCGGAGGAGGGCAGATACGCAGTATTTT. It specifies CASRRRRADTQYF.

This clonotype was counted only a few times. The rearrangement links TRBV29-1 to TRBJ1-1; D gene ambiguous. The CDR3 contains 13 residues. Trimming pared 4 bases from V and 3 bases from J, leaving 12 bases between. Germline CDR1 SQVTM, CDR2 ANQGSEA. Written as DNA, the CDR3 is TGCAGCGTTGCGGTGGGCAGAGACACTGAAGCTTTCTTT. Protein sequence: CSVAVGRDTEAFF.

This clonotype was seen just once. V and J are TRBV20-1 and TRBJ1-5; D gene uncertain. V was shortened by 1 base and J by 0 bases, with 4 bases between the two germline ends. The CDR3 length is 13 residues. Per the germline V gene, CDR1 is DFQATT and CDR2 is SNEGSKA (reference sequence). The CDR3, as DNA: TGCAGTGCTAGAGGACATAGCAATCAGCCCCAGCATTTT. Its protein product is CSARGHSNQPQHF.

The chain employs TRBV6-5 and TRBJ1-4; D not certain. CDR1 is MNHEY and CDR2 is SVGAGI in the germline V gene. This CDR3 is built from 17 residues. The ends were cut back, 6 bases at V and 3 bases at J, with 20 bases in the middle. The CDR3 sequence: CASSRYEGSRSNEKLFF. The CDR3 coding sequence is TGTGCCAGCAGCCGCTACGAGGGTAGTAGGTCTAATGAAAAACTGTTTTTT.

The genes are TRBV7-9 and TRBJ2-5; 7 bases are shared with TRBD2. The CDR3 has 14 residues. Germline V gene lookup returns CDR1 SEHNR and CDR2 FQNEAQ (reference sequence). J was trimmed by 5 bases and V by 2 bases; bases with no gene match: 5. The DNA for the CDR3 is TGTGCCAGCAGCTTAAGGGCTAGCGGTGAGACCCAGTACTTC. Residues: CASSLRASGETQYF.

CDR3 bases: TGTGCCAGCAGCTATATGCAGAATCAGCCCCAGCATTTT. It yields the protein CASSYMQNQPQHF. V is TRBV3-1 and J is TRBJ1-5; the D is unclear. The CDR3 runs to 13 residues. The germline V gene has CDR1 LGHDT and CDR2 YNNKEL (reference sequence). Trimming removed 5 bases at V and 4 bases at J, with 9 bases between.

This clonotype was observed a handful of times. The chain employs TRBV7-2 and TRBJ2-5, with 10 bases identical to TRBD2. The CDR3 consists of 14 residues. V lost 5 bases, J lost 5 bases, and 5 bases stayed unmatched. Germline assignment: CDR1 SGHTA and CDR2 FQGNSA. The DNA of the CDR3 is TGTGCCAGCAGCCCAGCGGGAGGGGGGGAGACCCAGTACTTC. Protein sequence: CASSPAGGGETQYF.

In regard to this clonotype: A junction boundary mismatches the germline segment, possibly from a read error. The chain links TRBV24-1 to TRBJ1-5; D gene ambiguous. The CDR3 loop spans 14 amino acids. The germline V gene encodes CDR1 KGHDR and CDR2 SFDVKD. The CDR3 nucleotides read TGTGCCACCAGTGATGGGGATAGCAATCGGCCCCAGCATTTT. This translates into CATSDGDSNRPQHF.